This T cell receptor beta chain was profiled in a study of early T cells in non-severe SARS-CoV-2 infection. Study context: Sequencing targeted bulk RNA from unsorted whole blood, leaving chains unpaired.

Unique molecular identifiers were added to individual cDNA molecules. TCRdb processed the 5' RACE reads anew with MiXCR; each CDR3 protein has one entry. The table records 85,000 to 90,000 distinct CDR3 sequences, less than 15% of them present only once. Per the germline V gene, CDR1 is SEHNR and CDR2 is FQNEAQ (reference sequence). V gave up 5 bases and J gave up 5 bases, with 12 bases separating them. The CDR3 consists of 13 residues. With regard to this clonotype: The antigen is not known.

Points from the study as a whole: Private and CD4 specificities were missed by VDJdb matching, which favored anti-spike CD8 responses.

The chain carries TRBV7-9 and TRBJ1-1; D is perhaps TRBD1 (6 bases). Material for sequencing was whole blood. The TCR was taken from an adult who was a healthcare worker with PCR-confirmed SARS-CoV-2 infection or an uninfected control (not recorded which). The CDR3 nucleotides are TGTGCCAGCAGCATACAGGGTGAGACTGAAGCTTTCTTT. This gives the protein CASSIQGETEAFF.